This is a list of T cell receptor beta chains from one sample in a study of monozygotic twins with inflammatory bowel disease. TCRdb re-called the 5' RACE reads and catalogs CDR3 proteins one per entry, DNA excluded. The table lists approximately 160,000 distinct CDR3 sequences. Sequencing input: blood. The receptors shown here come from a human donor with ulcerative colitis or Crohn's disease, or a healthy co-twin of an affected twin (not recorded which). Each CDR3 is given with its conserved first and last residue.

j_call | v_call | cdr3_aa
TRBJ1-6 | TRBV18 | CASSSPPSQVLHF
TRBJ2-1 | TRBV12-3/TRBV12-4 | CASSSPRGAPRGEQFF
TRBJ2-2 | TRBV5-8 | CASSHLSGVGTGELFF
TRBJ2-3 | TRBV29-1 | CSVRSRPDTQYF
TRBJ1-1 | TRBV5-1 | CASRGVNTEAFF
TRBJ1-2 | TRBV7-2 | CASSLDSGGGYTF
TRBJ2-1 | TRBV7-9 | CASSLGGQGPYNEQFF
TRBJ2-6 | TRBV5-5 | CASSFTLQGAAGANVLTF
TRBJ1-1 | TRBV4-2 | CASSQGDRALNTEAFF
TRBJ2-2 | TRBV29-1 | CSVMTSGVMWAGELFF
TRBJ2-1 | TRBV12-3/TRBV12-4 | CASSLVPGLAGENEQFF
TRBJ2-3 | TRBV7-2 | CASSLVVSDTQYF
TRBJ2-2 | TRBV2 | CASMIRNTGELFF
TRBJ2-1 | TRBV29-1 | CSAEAGPEQFF
TRBJ2-1 | TRBV5-1 | CASSLGGRADEQFF
TRBJ1-5 | TRBV18 | CASSRVGPRPNQPQHF
TRBJ2-3 | TRBV19 | CASSRRTSGTDTQYF